This TCR beta chain was sequenced in a study of OX40 agonist ivuxolimab in advanced cancers. About the research overall: Intravenous ivuxolimab was administered to patients every 2 weeks at 0.01 to 10 mg/kg. In three patients, partial responses were observed, one with hepatocellular carcinoma and two with cutaneous melanoma. Study-wide points: Researchers did not establish what antigens the expanded peripheral T cells target.

Germline V gene sequence: CDR1 SGHRS, CDR2 YFSETQ. CDR3 size: 15 residues. The V and J ends lost 1 base and 4 bases respectively, with 14 bases between them. Some clones are missing from TCRdb's copy, which holds only in-frame ones; the method was immunoSEQ multiplex PCR. The table has 50,000 to 60,000 clones, roughly nine tenths seen once. This clone showed up just once. The target antigen is unknown. The material was CD4+ or CD8+ T cells sorted from blood, obtained in a trial of the OX40 agonist ivuxolimab. The receptor was derived from an adult with an advanced solid tumor such as melanoma, head and neck, liver or kidney cancer. This chain links TRBV5-1 with TRBJ2-5, with D possibly TRBD2 on 6 matching bases. CDR3 protein: CASSLLAEGSETQYF. For the CDR3, the DNA is TGCGCCAGCAGCTTGTTAGCGGAAGGGTCAGAGACCCAGTACTTC.